This T cell receptor (beta chain) was recovered during a study of cytomegalovirus exposure and HLA in healthy donors. Study at large: The Caucasian-associated ancestry cluster contained approximately 81% of the roughly 390 genotyped donors.

Researchers ran the PCR with 60 Vbeta and 13 Jbeta primers. The table came from immunoSEQ multiplex PCR; TCRdb's copy has only in-frame clones and leaves some out. The top ten hold over 4% of the sample, which has about 190,000 clones, 65% to 80% seen once. The germline gives CDR1 LNHNV, CDR2 YYDKDF (reference sequence). The CDR3 runs to 13 residues. Trimming took 8 bases from V and 9 from J, leaving 19 bases between them. The source material was PBMCs. The clonotype comes from a man aged 25-45 years in good health and CMV-seropositive. V and J are TRBV15 and TRBJ1-1; TRBD1 might be the D (6 bases). As DNA, the CDR3 is TGTGCCACCGGAGATGGAATACAGGGCAAAGCTTTCTTT. Its translation is CATGDGIQGKAFF.